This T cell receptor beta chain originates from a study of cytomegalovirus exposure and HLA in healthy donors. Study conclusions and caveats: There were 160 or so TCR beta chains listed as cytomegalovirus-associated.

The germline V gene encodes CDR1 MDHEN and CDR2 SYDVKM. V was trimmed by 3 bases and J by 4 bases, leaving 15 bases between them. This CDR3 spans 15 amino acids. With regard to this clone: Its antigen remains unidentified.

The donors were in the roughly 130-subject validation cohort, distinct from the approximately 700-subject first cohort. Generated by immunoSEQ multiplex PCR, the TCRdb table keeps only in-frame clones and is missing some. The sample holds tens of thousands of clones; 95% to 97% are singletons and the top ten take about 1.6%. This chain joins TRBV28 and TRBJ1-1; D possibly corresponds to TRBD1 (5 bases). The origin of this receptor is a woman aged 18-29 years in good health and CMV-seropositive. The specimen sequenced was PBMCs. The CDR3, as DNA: TGTGCCAGCAGTTTCGCGGGACGCTGGGGCACTGAAGCTTTCTTT. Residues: CASSFAGRWGTEAFF.